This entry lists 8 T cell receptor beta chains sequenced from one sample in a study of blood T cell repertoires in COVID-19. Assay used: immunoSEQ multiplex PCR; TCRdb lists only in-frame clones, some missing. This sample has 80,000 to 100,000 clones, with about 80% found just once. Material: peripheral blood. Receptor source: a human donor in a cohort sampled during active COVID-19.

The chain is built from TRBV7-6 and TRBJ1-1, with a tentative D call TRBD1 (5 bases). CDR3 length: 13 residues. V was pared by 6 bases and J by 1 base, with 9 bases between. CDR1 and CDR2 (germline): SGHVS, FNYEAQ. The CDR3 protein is CASSKGENTEAFF. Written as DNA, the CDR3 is TGTGCCAGCAGTAAAGGGGAGAACACTGAAGCTTTCTTT.

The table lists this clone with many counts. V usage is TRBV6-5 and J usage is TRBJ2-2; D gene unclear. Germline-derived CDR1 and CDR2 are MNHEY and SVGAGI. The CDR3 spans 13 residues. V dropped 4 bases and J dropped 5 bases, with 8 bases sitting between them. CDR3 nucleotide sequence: TGTGCCAGCAGTTTCCAGGAAACCGGGGAGCTGTTTTTT. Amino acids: CASSFQETGELFF.

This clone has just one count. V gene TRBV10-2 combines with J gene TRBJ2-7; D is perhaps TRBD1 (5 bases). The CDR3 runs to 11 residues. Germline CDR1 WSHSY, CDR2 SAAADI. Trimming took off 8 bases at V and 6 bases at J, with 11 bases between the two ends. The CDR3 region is CASRAGSEQYF. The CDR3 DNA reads TGCGCCAGCCGCGCAGGGTCCGAGCAGTACTTC.

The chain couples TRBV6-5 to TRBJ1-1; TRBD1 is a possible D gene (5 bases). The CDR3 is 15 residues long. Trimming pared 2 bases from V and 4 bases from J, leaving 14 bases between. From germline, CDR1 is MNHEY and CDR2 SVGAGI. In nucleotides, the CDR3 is TGTGCCAGCAGTTACGGAACGGGGGTGGGCACTGAAGCTTTCTTT. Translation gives CASSYGTGVGTEAFF.

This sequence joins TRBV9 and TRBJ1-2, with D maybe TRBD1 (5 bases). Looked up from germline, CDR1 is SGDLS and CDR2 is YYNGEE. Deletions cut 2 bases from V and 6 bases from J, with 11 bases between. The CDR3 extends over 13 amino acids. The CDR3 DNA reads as TGTGCCAGCAGCGTGCAGGGCTCTAATGGCTACACCTTC. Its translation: CASSVQGSNGYTF. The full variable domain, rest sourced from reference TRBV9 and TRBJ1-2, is DSGVTQTPKHLITATGQRVTLRCSPRSGDLSVYWYQQSLDQGLQFLIQYYNGEERAKGNILERFSAQQFPDLHSELNLSSLELGDSALYFCASSVQGSNGYTFGSGTRLTVV.

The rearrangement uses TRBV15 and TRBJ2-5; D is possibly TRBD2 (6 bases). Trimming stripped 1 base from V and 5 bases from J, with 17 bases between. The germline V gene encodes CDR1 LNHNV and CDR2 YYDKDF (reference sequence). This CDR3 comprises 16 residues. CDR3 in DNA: TGTGCCACCAGCAGAGTTTTTCTTCGGGGGACCGAGACCCAGTACTTC. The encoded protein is CATSRVFLRGTETQYF.

The CDR3 DNA sequence: TGTGCCAGCAACCTACAGGGGGCTGCTGAAGCTTTCTTT. As protein: CASNLQGAAEAFF. The chain recombines TRBV28 with TRBJ1-1; 9 bases line up with TRBD1. Per germline, CDR1 MDHEN and CDR2 SYDVKM. This CDR3 contains 13 residues. Trimming removed 7 bases from V and 6 bases from J; junction bases left unmatched: 6.

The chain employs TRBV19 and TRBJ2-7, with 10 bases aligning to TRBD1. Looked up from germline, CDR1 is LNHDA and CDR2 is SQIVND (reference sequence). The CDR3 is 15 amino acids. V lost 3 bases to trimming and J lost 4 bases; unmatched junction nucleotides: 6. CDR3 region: CASSIPGQGTYEQYF. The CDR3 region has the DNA TGTGCCAGTAGTATCCCGGGACAGGGGACTTACGAGCAGTACTTC.